This T cell receptor beta chain was retrieved from a study of long-term antiretroviral therapy in people with HIV. Study conclusions and caveats: The data indicate that diversity increased after ART but remained below transplant donor controls.

The CDR3 runs 13 residues. Per germline, CDR1 SGHAT and CDR2 FQNNGV. Trimming cost V 8 bases and J 5 bases, with 15 bases left between them. As for this clone: As yet, its antigen is unknown.

A minimum of one pre-ART and two post-ART PBMC samples existed for each donor. Cryopreserved PBMC, at about 0.95-10 million per sample, were present before DNA extraction. The immunoSEQ assay was v3.0, run at survey level. A per-sample goal of roughly 35,000-55,000 T-cell genomes was targeted by sequencing. Only in-frame clones appear in the TCRdb table, and some are missing; sequencing was by immunoSEQ multiplex PCR. Altogether tens of thousands of clones are present, approximately 90% being singletons, with the ten largest covering roughly 7.3%. The chain uses TRBV11-2 and TRBJ2-5, with D perhaps matching TRBD2 (6 bases). The specimen was unsorted PBMCs, collected 1.8 years before starting antiretroviral therapy. The sequence derives from a woman in her twenties or thirties with HIV. The CDR3 region has the DNA TGTGCCAGCCGCAGGGAGGTTGGGGAGACCCAGTACTTC. Encoded protein: CASRREVGETQYF. Variable domain in full (rest from reference TRBV11-2 and TRBJ2-5): EAGVAQSPRYKIIEKRQSVAFWCNPISGHATLYWYQQILGQGPKLLIQFQNNGVVDDSQLPKDRFSAERLKGVDSTLKIQPAKLEDSAVYLCASRREVGETQYFGPGTRLLVL.